The 26 T cell receptor beta chains presented below share a single source sample, sequenced in a study of T cell responses to AZD1222 COVID-19 vaccine. Measured with immunoSEQ multiplex PCR; TCRdb has only the in-frame clones, and not every one. Among 150,000 to 190,000 clones listed, 87% were seen once. The source was peripheral blood, collected 28 days after the second AZD1222 dose. The receptors were gathered from an adult who received the AZD1222 COVID-19 vaccine.

In the case of this clone: A read error may produce the germline difference seen at one junction end. The chain employs TRBV7-7 and TRBJ2-1; 7 bases agree with TRBD1. From germline, CDR1 is SSHAT and CDR2 FNYEAQ (reference sequence). The CDR3 is 15 amino acids. The CDR3 reads CASSPQQGSLNEQFF. The CDR3 DNA reads as TGTGCTAGCAGCCCCCAACAGGGGTCCTTGAATGAGCAGTTCTTC.

V is TRBV19 and J is TRBJ1-5; maybe TRBD1 (5 bases). Germline CDR1 LNHDA, CDR2 SQIVND (reference sequence). V lost 3 bases, J lost 2 bases, and 14 bases lay in between. CDR3 length: 16 amino acids. The CDR3 region has the DNA TGTGCCAGTAGTATGGGACGGATTCTGGGCAATCAGCCCCAGCATTTT. Translating gives CASSMGRILGNQPQHF. Variable domain in full (rest from reference TRBV19 and TRBJ1-5): DGGITQSPKYLFRKEGQNVTLSCEQNLNHDAMYWYRQDPGQGLRLIYYSQIVNDFQKGDIAEGYSVSREKKESFPLTVTSAQKNPTAFYLCASSMGRILGNQPQHFGDGTRLSIL.

This chain links TRBV3-1 (or the pseudogene TRBV3-2) with TRBJ2-7; D possibly corresponds to TRBD1 (6 bases). Deletions cut 0 bases from V and 6 bases from J, with 9 bases between. CDR1 is LGHDT, CDR2 YNNKEL, per germline (reference sequence). The CDR3 consists of 13 residues. CDR3 DNA: TGTGCCAGCAGCCAAGATCAAGGGGGCGAGCAGTACTTC. Its protein product is CASSQDQGGEQYF.

This rearrangement joins TRBV7-9 to TRBJ1-4; no clear D gene. V gave up 5 bases and J gave up 0 bases, with 16 bases separating them. The CDR3 spans 17 residues. Germline-derived CDR1 and CDR2 are SEHNR and FQNEAQ (reference sequence). Here the CDR3 reads CASSPAYGVATNEKLFF. The CDR3 nucleotides read TGTGCCAGCAGCCCCGCATACGGGGTGGCAACTAATGAAAAACTGTTTTTT. The full variable domain, its missing parts supplied by reference TRBV7-9 and TRBJ1-4, is DTGVSQNPRHKITKRGQNVTFRCDPISEHNRLYWYRQTLGQGPEFLTYFQNEAQLEKSRLLSDRFSAERPKGSFSTLEIQRTEQGDSAMYLCASSPAYGVATNEKLFFGSGTQLSVL.

The gene calls are TRBV5-1 and TRBJ2-7; 12 positions agree with TRBD2. V lost 4 bases to trimming and J lost 4 bases; unmatched junction nucleotides: 12. This CDR3 is 17 amino acids long. Germline CDR1 is SGHRS and CDR2 is YFSETQ. The CDR3 region is CASSPRTSGTSLYEQYF. The CDR3 DNA follows: TGCGCCAGCAGCCCGCGGACTAGCGGGACATCCCTGTACGAGCAGTACTTC. Together with reference TRBV5-1 and TRBJ2-7, the CDR3 gives the full variable domain: KAGVTQTPRYLIKTRGQQVTLSCSPISGHRSVSWYQQTPGQGLQFLFEYFSETQRNKGNFPGRFSGRQFSNSRSEMNVSTLELGDSALYLCASSPRTSGTSLYEQYFGPGTRLTVT.

This clone was seen once. This same CDR3 is encoded by further DNA sequences in the sample. The chain couples TRBV12-3 or TRBV12-4 to TRBJ1-1; no definite D call. There are 13 residues in the CDR3. Trimming stripped 1 base from V and 3 bases from J, with 6 bases between. The CDR3 spells CASSLGGDTEAFF. The CDR3 DNA follows: TGTGCCAGCAGTTTAGGTGGGGACACTGAAGCTTTCTTT.

The chain uses TRBV28 and TRBJ1-3; D is ambiguous. CDR3 length equals 13 residues. Germline V gene sequence: CDR1 MDHEN, CDR2 SYDVKM. V gave up 2 bases and J gave up 3 bases, with 5 bases separating them. CDR3 nucleotide sequence: TGTGCCAGCAGTTTAGATGGTGGAAACACCATATATTTT. It is translated as CASSLDGGNTIYF. The whole variable domain, remainder taken from reference TRBV28 and TRBJ1-3, is DVKVTQSSRYLVKRTGEKVFLECVQDMDHENMFWYRQDPGLGLRLIYFSYDVKMKEKGDIPEGYSVSREKKERFSLILESASTNQTSMYLCASSLDGGNTIYFGEGSWLTVV.

The CDR3 DNA follows: TGTGCCAGCAGCCCTCGGAGCCTCTATGGCTACACCTTC. It translates to CASSPRSLYGYTF. The chain recombines TRBV3-1 (or the pseudogene TRBV3-2) with TRBJ1-2; D ambiguous. This CDR3 has 13 amino acids. Germline-derived CDR1 and CDR2 are LGHDT and YNNKEL (reference sequence). The germline V and J ends were trimmed by 4 bases and 4 bases, with 10 bases remaining between them.

The rearrangement links TRBV5-1 to TRBJ2-1, with 10 bases matching TRBD2. Germline CDR1 SGHRS, CDR2 YFSETQ. There are 20 residues in the CDR3. With 3 bases clipped from V and 1 base from J, the junction kept 16 bases outside the gene matches. The CDR3 region is CASSSHRERGSGRSYNEQFF. The CDR3 DNA reads as TGCGCCAGCAGCTCACACAGGGAAAGGGGTAGCGGGAGGTCCTACAATGAGCAGTTCTTC.

The V call is TRBV5-1, the J call TRBJ2-3; the D is unclear. The CDR3 is 12 residues long. V was cut by 4 bases and J by 0 bases, with 3 bases left in between. Germline V gene sequence: CDR1 SGHRS, CDR2 YFSETQ. CDR3 in amino acids: CASSQSTDTQYF. For the CDR3, the DNA is TGCGCCAGCAGCCAAAGCACAGATACGCAGTATTTT.

This clone was recorded a few times. The genes are TRBV10-3 and TRBJ1-2; TRBD1 matches at 10 bases. There are 16 residues in the CDR3. Germline assignment: CDR1 ENHRY and CDR2 SYGVKD. V was clipped by 4 bases and J by 8 bases; unmatched bases: 13. The CDR3 DNA reads as TGTGCCATCAGTGCGGGATTGGGACAGGGGATGAGGGGCTACACCTTC. Its translation: CAISAGLGQGMRGYTF.

V is TRBV12-3 or TRBV12-4 and J is TRBJ2-1, with 7 bases aligning to TRBD2. V gave up 2 bases and J gave up 9 bases; unmatched junction bases: 4. The CDR3 extends over 13 amino acids. The CDR3 nucleotides read TGTGCCAGCAGTTTATCGACTAGCAGTGAGCAGTTCTTC. It codes for CASSLSTSSEQFF.

This clone appeared a few times. The chain recombines TRBV19 with TRBJ2-7; 8 bases map to TRBD1. The CDR3 length is 15 residues. Per the germline V gene, CDR1 is LNHDA and CDR2 is SQIVND (reference sequence). V shed 5 bases, J shed 7 bases, and the junction held 13 bases outside the gene matches. The CDR3 DNA reads TGTGCCAGTAGTGAGACCCGGGACAGGAAATTAGAGCAGTACTTC. Its translation is CASSETRDRKLEQYF.

V gene TRBV4-3 combines with J gene TRBJ2-7; no clear D. This CDR3 is built from 13 residues. Germline V gene lookup returns CDR1 LGHNA and CDR2 YSLEER. Trimming shortened V by 0 bases and J by 4 bases, and 7 bases separated the two germline ends. CDR3 in amino acids: CASSQDTAYEQYF. DNA for the CDR3: TGCGCCAGCAGCCAAGACACGGCTTACGAGCAGTACTTC.

The chain employs TRBV6-5 and TRBJ1-6; the D gene is possibly TRBD1 (5 bases). Germline assignment: CDR1 MNHEY and CDR2 SVGAGI. The V end was cut by 6 bases, the J end by 5 bases, with 14 bases between. The CDR3 runs 15 residues. CDR3: CASRLIRDHNSPLHF. The CDR3 DNA reads as TGTGCCAGCAGACTGATCCGGGACCATAATTCACCCCTCCACTTT.

The CDR3 protein is CASSVGQAAGPEAFF. CDR3 nucleotide sequence: TGTGCCAGCAGCGTTGGACAGGCCGCGGGGCCTGAAGCTTTCTTT. V gene TRBV9 combines with J gene TRBJ1-1; 7 positions match TRBD1. J was trimmed by 6 bases and V by 2 bases; bases with no gene match: 10. Germline V gene lookup returns CDR1 SGDLS and CDR2 YYNGEE. The CDR3 is 15 residues long.

This chain joins TRBV5-1 and TRBJ1-1; weak D call: TRBD1 (5 bases). The CDR3 contains 14 residues. Trimming shortened V by 6 bases and J by 5 bases, and 17 bases separated the two germline ends. Germline assignment: CDR1 SGHRS and CDR2 YFSETQ. CDR3 in DNA: TGCGCCAGCAACACGGGTGGGGGTAGGACTGAAGCTTTCTTT. It translates to CASNTGGGRTEAFF.

This chain links TRBV30 with TRBJ2-2, with D tentatively TRBD2 (5 bases). Trimming took off 2 bases at V and 2 bases at J, with 12 bases between the two ends. Germline values: CDR1 GTSNPN, CDR2 SVGIG (reference sequence). The CDR3 consists of 15 residues. The chain's CDR3 is CAWSRLAINTGELFF. CDR3 sequence (DNA): TGTGCCTGGAGTCGTCTAGCAATCAACACCGGGGAGCTGTTTTTT.

In this sample, this clone turned up once. Here the CDR3 reads CASSPRTGPNEKLFF. In DNA, the CDR3 is TGTGCCAGCAGCCCCCGGACAGGCCCGAATGAAAAACTGTTTTTT. The V and J genes are TRBV2 and TRBJ1-4; TRBD1 agrees at 7 bases. The germline V gene has CDR1 SNHLY and CDR2 FYNNEI. J lost 5 bases, V lost 6 bases, and 9 bases had no gene match. CDR3 size: 15 residues.

The CDR3 region has the DNA TGTGCCAGCAGTTTACGGACTAGCGGGAGGGCTATTAATGAGCAGTTCTTC. It specifies CASSLRTSGRAINEQFF. The chain joins TRBV28 to TRBJ2-1; TRBD2 matches 15 bases. This CDR3 has 17 residues. Per the germline V gene, CDR1 is MDHEN and CDR2 is SYDVKM. With V trimmed by 2 bases and J by 7 bases, 6 bases remained unmatched.

The chain employs TRBV7-9 and TRBJ2-5; 12 nucleotides agree with TRBD2. This CDR3 contains 17 residues. V was pared by 1 base and J by 5 bases, with 8 bases of the junction left unmatched. The V gene's germline CDR1 is SEHNR and CDR2 FQNEAQ (reference sequence). The CDR3: CASSLEASGRAWETQYF. The CDR3 DNA follows: TGTGCCAGCAGCTTAGAGGCTAGCGGGAGGGCCTGGGAGACCCAGTACTTC.

This clone was observed a single time. This rearrangement joins TRBV7-2 to TRBJ1-5; the D is unclear. Trimming took 2 bases from V and 3 from J, leaving 5 bases between them. CDR1 is SGHTA and CDR2 is FQGNSA in the germline V gene. The CDR3 loop spans 13 amino acids. CDR3 nucleotide sequence: TGTGCCAGCAGCTTAATCTACAATCAGCCCCAGCATTTT. It is translated as CASSLIYNQPQHF. Looking up the rest from reference TRBV7-2 and TRBJ1-5 gives the full variable domain: GAGVSQSPSNKVTEKGKDVELRCDPISGHTALYWYRQSLGQGLEFLIYFQGNSAPDKSGLPSDRFSAERTGGSVSTLTIQRTQQEDSAVYLCASSLIYNQPQHFGDGTRLSIL.

The rearrangement uses TRBV2 and TRBJ2-3; 7 bases match TRBD2. CDR3 size: 14 residues. From germline, CDR1 is SNHLY and CDR2 FYNNEI. Trimming took 5 bases from V and 1 from J; bases not matched to a gene: 3. For the CDR3, the DNA is TGTGCCAGCAGTTTAGCGGGCCGCACAGATACGCAGTATTTT. This sequence encodes CASSLAGRTDTQYF.

The chain has TRBV6-2 or TRBV6-3 and TRBJ2-7; 7 bases fit TRBD2. The V gene end was trimmed by 6 bases and the J gene end by 7 bases; junction bases not matched to a gene: 18. Germline-derived CDR1 and CDR2 are MNHEY and SVGEGT. This CDR3 is built from 16 residues. The CDR3 protein is CASSPLRELPLSEQYF. The CDR3 coding sequence is TGTGCCAGCAGCCCGTTGCGGGAGTTGCCGTTGAGTGAGCAGTACTTC.

The genes are TRBV7-8 and TRBJ2-3; the D is unclear. V was shortened by 5 bases and J by 0 bases, with 3 bases between the two germline ends. CDR1 and CDR2 from the germline V gene are SGHVS and FQNEAQ. The CDR3 has 12 amino acids. CDR3 sequence (DNA): TGTGCCAGCAGCCCCAGCACAGATACGCAGTATTTT. This codes for CASSPSTDTQYF. The full variable domain, rest sourced from reference TRBV7-8 and TRBJ2-3, is GAGVSQSPRYKVAKRGQDVALRCDPISGHVSLFWYQQALGQGPEFLTYFQNEAQLDKSGLPSDRFFAERPEGSVSTLKIQRTQQEDSAVYLCASSPSTDTQYFGPGTRLTVL.

The genes are TRBV28 and TRBJ2-3; no definite D call. The germline V gene encodes CDR1 MDHEN and CDR2 SYDVKM. Trimming stripped 2 bases from V and 6 bases from J, with 12 bases between. There are 14 residues in the CDR3. The CDR3 DNA sequence: TGTGCCAGCAGTTTAAGTCCCGGTCGGGATACGCAGTATTTT. The encoded protein is CASSLSPGRDTQYF.